The rows below give T cell receptor beta chains drawn from one sample of a study of T cells after yellow fever vaccination. TCRdb processed the 5' RACE reads anew with MiXCR; each CDR3 protein has one entry. The table shows 500,000 to 650,000 distinct CDR3 sequences, with about 15% occurring only once. Here the sequenced sample was PBMCs, taken about 5 days after the first yellow fever vaccination. These receptors originate from a man aged 18 to 35 who received the YFV17D yellow fever vaccine. The CDR3 runs from the conserved cysteine through the conserved F or W. A D gene is named only where the DNA matches it firmly. Clone size is given for some rows only: seen once, a few or many times, or a class if the clone is expanded.

clone_size,v_call,j_call,d_call,cdr3_aa,cdr3_nt
many,TRBV5-1,TRBJ1-1,.,CASSSGPGVGTEAFF,TGCGCCAGCAGCTCGGGCCCAGGGGTGGGGACTGAAGCTTTCTTT
many,TRBV29-1,TRBJ2-5,.,CSVGWGKETQYF,TGCAGCGTTGGCTGGGGGAAAGAGACCCAGTACTTC
.,TRBV6-1,TRBJ2-5,.,CASTYDVGGGVTQYF,TGTGCCAGCACCTACGACGTAGGAGGCGGGGTGACCCAGTACTTC
.,TRBV12-3/TRBV12-4,TRBJ2-5,.,CASRLAAAGTQYF,TGTGCCAGCAGGTTGGCGGCGGCAGGGACCCAGTACTTC
.,TRBV5-1,TRBJ2-6,.,CASSGKDSGANVLTF,TGCGCCAGCAGCGGGAAGGACTCTGGGGCCAACGTCCTGACTTTC
.,TRBV18,TRBJ1-1,.,CASSNGGLGAEAFF,TGTGCCAGCTCAAACGGGGGGCTCGGGGCTGAAGCTTTCTTT
.,TRBV6-1,TRBJ1-6,TRBD1,CASRPPRQGNSPLHF,TGTGCCAGCAGGCCCCCACGACAGGGGAATTCACCCCTCCACTTT
.,TRBV10-2,TRBJ2-3,.,CATEADTQYF,TGCGCCACCGAAGCAGATACGCAGTATTTT
.,TRBV7-2,TRBJ1-1,.,CASRILLGGYTEAFF,TGTGCCAGCAGAATACTTTTGGGCGGGTACACTGAAGCTTTCTTT
few,TRBV29-1,TRBJ1-1,.,CSVGVGTRAFF,TGCAGCGTGGGGGTTGGGACTAGAGCTTTCTTT
few,TRBV5-5,TRBJ1-2,.,CASSSGDVYGYTF,TGTGCCAGCAGTTCAGGGGACGTCTATGGCTACACCTTC
few,TRBV12-5,TRBJ2-7,TRBD2,CASGLPLAGGPSSYEQYF,TGTGCTAGTGGTCTTCCACTAGCGGGGGGCCCCAGCTCCTACGAGCAGTACTTC
.,TRBV7-2,TRBJ2-5,TRBD2,CASSLAFYGLAGYETQYF,TGTGCCAGCAGCTTAGCTTTTTACGGGCTAGCGGGGTACGAGACCCAGTACTTC
few,TRBV5-6,TRBJ1-5,.,CASSKEGGYNQPQHF,TGTGCCAGCAGTAAGGAGGGGGGGTACAATCAGCCCCAGCATTTT
once,TRBV7-9,TRBJ1-1,.,CASSLPRPTGRNTEAFF,TGTGCCAGCAGCTTACCCCGTCCTACAGGGAGGAACACTGAAGCTTTCTTT
few,TRBV9,TRBJ2-2,.,CASSVGQRSAGELFF,TGTGCCAGCAGCGTAGGGCAACGTTCGGCCGGGGAGCTGTTTTTT
.,TRBV11-2,TRBJ2-1,TRBD1,CASSLGQGLGNEQFF,TGTGCCAGCAGCCTGGGACAGGGCCTTGGCAATGAGCAGTTCTTC
few,TRBV7-8,TRBJ1-1,.,CASSFGRGLAFF,TGTGCCAGCAGCTTTGGCAGAGGGCTGGCTTTCTTT
few,TRBV18,TRBJ2-3,.,CASSPDAMTDTQYF,TGTGCCAGCTCACCGGATGCAATGACAGATACGCAGTATTTT
few,TRBV20-1,TRBJ2-3,.,CSVSRGPSGTDTQYF,TGCAGTGTCAGCAGGGGCCCTTCTGGCACAGATACGCAGTATTTT
many,TRBV5-1,TRBJ1-2,.,CASSGVPGGYTF,TGCGCCAGCAGCGGCGTCCCGGGTGGCTACACCTTC
few,TRBV5-1,TRBJ1-6,.,CASSLGESVRNSPLHF,TGCGCCAGCAGCTTGGGGGAGTCGGTAAGGAATTCACCCCTCCACTTT
few,TRBV20-1,TRBJ2-3,.,CSGSTNTDTQYF,TGCAGTGGATCAACTAACACAGATACGCAGTATTTT
.,TRBV9,TRBJ2-7,.,CASSVGREAYEQYF,TGTGCCAGCAGCGTAGGTCGAGAAGCCTACGAGCAGTACTTC
.,TRBV6-1,TRBJ1-2,.,CASGRSDDPNYGYTF,TGTGCCAGCGGGCGGTCAGACGATCCTAACTATGGCTACACCTTC
.,TRBV4-1,TRBJ2-3,TRBD2,CASSQKQASGGAGDTQYF,TGCGCCAGCAGCCAAAAGCAGGCTAGCGGGGGGGCCGGAGATACGCAGTATTTT
few,TRBV4-1,TRBJ2-3,TRBD2,CASSPPSLAGGRDTQYF,TGCGCCAGCAGCCCGCCGTCACTAGCGGGGGGAAGAGATACGCAGTATTTT
.,TRBV7-9,TRBJ2-1,.,CASIISGVENEQFF,TGTGCCAGCATCATTTCAGGGGTTGAGAATGAGCAGTTCTTC
few,TRBV28,TRBJ1-2,TRBD1,CASTPSPGQDYGYTF,TGTGCCAGCACCCCATCGCCGGGACAGGACTATGGCTACACCTTC
few,TRBV6-6,TRBJ2-6,.,CAIHIAGANVLTF,TGTGCCATCCATATAGCTGGGGCCAACGTCCTGACTTTC
.,TRBV5-1,TRBJ2-5,.,CASATGGVEETQYF,TGCGCCAGCGCCACCGGCGGAGTAGAGGAGACCCAGTACTTC
.,TRBV5-1,TRBJ2-5,.,CATSPAWGGAETQYF,TGCGCCACCAGCCCCGCGTGGGGGGGCGCAGAGACCCAGTACTTC
.,TRBV7-2,TRBJ2-1,.,CASSQWAGQSSYNEQFF,TGTGCCAGCAGCCAGTGGGCGGGGCAGAGCTCCTACAATGAGCAGTTCTTC
.,TRBV6-1,TRBJ2-7,TRBD2,CASGPSGGTPKYF,TGTGCCAGCGGACCTAGCGGGGGTACTCCTAAGTACTTC
few,TRBV5-1,TRBJ1-2,TRBD1,CASSSQGADGYTF,TGCGCCAGCAGCTCGCAGGGGGCGGATGGCTACACCTTC
few,TRBV12-3/TRBV12-4,TRBJ2-2,TRBD1,CASSSGQGRTGELFF,TGTGCCAGCAGCTCGGGACAGGGGAGAACCGGGGAGCTGTTTTTT
few,TRBV18,TRBJ2-2,.,CASSPSRYTGELFF,TGTGCCAGCTCACCATCCAGATACACCGGGGAGCTGTTTTTT
few,TRBV7-9,TRBJ2-7,TRBD2,CASSLQRGFYEQYF,TGTGCCAGCAGCTTGCAGCGGGGCTTCTACGAGCAGTACTTC
.,TRBV2,TRBJ1-4,.,CASNRVDEKLFF,TGTGCCAGCAATCGGGTCGATGAAAAACTGTTTTTT
few,TRBV18,TRBJ1-1,TRBD1,CASSPGRGRNTEAFF,TGTGCCAGCTCACCGGGCAGGGGGCGGAACACTGAAGCTTTCTTT
few,TRBV4-3,TRBJ2-1,.,CASSQVYRQRNEQFF,TGCGCCAGCAGCCAAGTCTATAGACAGAGGAATGAGCAGTTCTTC
.,TRBV19,TRBJ1-4,TRBD1,CAGTPGQRNEKLFF,TGTGCCGGAACTCCGGGACAGCGTAATGAAAAACTGTTTTTT
few,TRBV7-3,TRBJ2-1,.,CASGLGGTTDNEQFF,TGTGCCAGCGGCTTAGGGGGGACTACCGACAATGAGCAGTTCTTC
many,TRBV7-6,TRBJ1-1,.,CASSSTVPPYWAFF,TGTGCCAGCAGCTCAACCGTCCCTCCTTATTGGGCTTTCTTT
.,TRBV10-3,TRBJ2-3,TRBD2,CAISAASGFTDTQYF,TGTGCCATCAGTGCGGCTAGCGGATTCACAGATACGCAGTATTTT
.,TRBV5-5,TRBJ2-5,TRBD2,CASSLLAGAAWETQYF,TGTGCCAGCAGCTTACTAGCGGGCGCCGCGTGGGAGACCCAGTACTTC
.,TRBV5-5,TRBJ2-7,.,CASSRQGIYEQYF,TGTGCCAGCAGTAGGCAGGGGATCTACGAGCAGTACTTC
few,TRBV28,TRBJ2-4,.,CASSGQPYSKNIQYF,TGTGCCAGCAGTGGGCAACCGTACTCCAAAAACATTCAGTACTTC
.,TRBV4-2,TRBJ2-7,.,CASSQDTEPSYEQYF,TGTGCCAGCAGCCAAGATACAGAGCCTTCCTACGAGCAGTACTTC
few,TRBV7-9,TRBJ2-4,TRBD2,CASSYEGTRGDIQYF,TGTGCCAGCAGCTACGAAGGGACTAGGGGGGACATTCAGTACTTC
few,TRBV7-9,TRBJ2-5,.,CASSLRVGETQYF,TGTGCCAGCAGCTTGAGGGTTGGAGAGACCCAGTACTTC
.,TRBV7-2,TRBJ1-5,TRBD1,CASSLEGARRPQHF,TGTGCCAGCAGCCTCGAGGGGGCGAGGCGGCCCCAGCATTTT
.,TRBV5-6,TRBJ1-1,TRBD1,CASSSAGQGRMNTEAFF,TGTGCCAGCAGCTCGGCCGGACAGGGGAGGATGAACACTGAAGCTTTCTTT